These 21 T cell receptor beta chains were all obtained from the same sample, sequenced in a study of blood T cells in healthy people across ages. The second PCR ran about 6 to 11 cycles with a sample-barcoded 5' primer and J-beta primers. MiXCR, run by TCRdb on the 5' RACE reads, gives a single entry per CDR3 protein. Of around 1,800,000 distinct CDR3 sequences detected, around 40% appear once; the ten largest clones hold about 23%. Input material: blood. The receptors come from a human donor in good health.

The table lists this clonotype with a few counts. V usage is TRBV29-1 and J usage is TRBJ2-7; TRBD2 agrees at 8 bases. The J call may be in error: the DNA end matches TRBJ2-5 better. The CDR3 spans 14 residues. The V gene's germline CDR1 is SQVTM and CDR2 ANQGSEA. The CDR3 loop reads CSAVRGAVRETQYF. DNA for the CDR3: TGCAGCGCTGTGCGGGGGGCCGTTCGCGAGACCCAGTACTTC.

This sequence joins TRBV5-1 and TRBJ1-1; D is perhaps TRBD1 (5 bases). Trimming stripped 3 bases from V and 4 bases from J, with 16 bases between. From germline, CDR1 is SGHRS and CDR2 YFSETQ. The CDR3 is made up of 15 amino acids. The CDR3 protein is CASSSTGDGGTEAFF. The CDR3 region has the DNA TGCGCCAGCAGCTCAACCGGGGACGGCGGCACTGAAGCTTTCTTT.

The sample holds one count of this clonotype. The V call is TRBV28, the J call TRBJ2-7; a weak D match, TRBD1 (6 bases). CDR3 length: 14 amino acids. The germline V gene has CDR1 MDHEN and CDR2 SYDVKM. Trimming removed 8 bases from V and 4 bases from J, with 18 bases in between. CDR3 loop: CASEPPGARYEQYF. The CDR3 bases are TGTGCCAGCGAGCCCCCAGGGGCACGGTACGAGCAGTACTTC. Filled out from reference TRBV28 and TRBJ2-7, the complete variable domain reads DVKVTQSSRYLVKRTGEKVFLECVQDMDHENMFWYRQDPGLGLRLIYFSYDVKMKEKGDIPEGYSVSREKKERFSLILESASTNQTSMYLCASEPPGARYEQYFGPGTRLTVT.

The CDR3 reads CSVERGQGLNTEAFF. CDR3 nucleotide sequence: TGCAGCGTTGAGAGAGGACAGGGCCTGAACACTGAAGCTTTCTTT. V usage is TRBV29-1 and J usage is TRBJ1-1; TRBD1 aligns across 8 bases. This CDR3 has 15 residues. The V segment lost 3 bases and the J segment 0 bases; nucleotides outside the gene matches: 6. CDR1 and CDR2 from the germline V gene are SQVTM and ANQGSEA.

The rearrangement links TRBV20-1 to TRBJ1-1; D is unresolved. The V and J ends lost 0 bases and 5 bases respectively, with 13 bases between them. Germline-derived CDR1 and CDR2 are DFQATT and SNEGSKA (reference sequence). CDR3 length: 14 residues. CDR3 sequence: CSARDRYLGTEAFF. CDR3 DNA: TGCAGTGCTAGAGATCGGTACTTGGGGACTGAAGCTTTCTTT.

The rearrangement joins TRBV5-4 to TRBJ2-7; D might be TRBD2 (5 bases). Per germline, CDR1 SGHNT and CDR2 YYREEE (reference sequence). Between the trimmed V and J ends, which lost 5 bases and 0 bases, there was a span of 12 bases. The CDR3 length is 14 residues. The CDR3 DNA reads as TGTGCCAGCAGTTTCATCGGGGACTCCTACGAGCAGTACTTC. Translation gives CASSFIGDSYEQYF.

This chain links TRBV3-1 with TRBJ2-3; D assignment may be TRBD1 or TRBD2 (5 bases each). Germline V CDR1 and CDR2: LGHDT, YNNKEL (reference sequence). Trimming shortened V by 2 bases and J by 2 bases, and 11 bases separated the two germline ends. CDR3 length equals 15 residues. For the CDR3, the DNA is TGTGCCAGCAGCCAACTAGCAGGGATCACAGATACGCAGTATTTT. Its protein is CASSQLAGITDTQYF.

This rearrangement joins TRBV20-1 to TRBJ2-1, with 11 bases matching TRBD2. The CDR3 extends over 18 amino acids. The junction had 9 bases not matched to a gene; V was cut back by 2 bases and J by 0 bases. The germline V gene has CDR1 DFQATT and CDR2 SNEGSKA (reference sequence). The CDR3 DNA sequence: TGCAGTGCTAGACGGCCTAGCGGGGGGTTAGGCTCCTACAATGAGCAGTTCTTC. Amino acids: CSARRPSGGLGSYNEQFF.

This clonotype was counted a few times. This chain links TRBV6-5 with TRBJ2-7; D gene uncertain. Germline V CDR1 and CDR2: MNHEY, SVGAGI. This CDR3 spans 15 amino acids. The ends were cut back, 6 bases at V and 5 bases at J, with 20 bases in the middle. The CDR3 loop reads CASSIERTVWHEQYF. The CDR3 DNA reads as TGTGCCAGCAGCATAGAACGGACGGTATGGCACGAGCAGTACTTC.

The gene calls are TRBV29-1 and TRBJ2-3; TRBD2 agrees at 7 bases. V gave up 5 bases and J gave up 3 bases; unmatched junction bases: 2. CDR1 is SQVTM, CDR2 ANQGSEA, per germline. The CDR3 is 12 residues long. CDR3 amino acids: CSVQLATDTQYF. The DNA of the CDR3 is TGCAGCGTTCAACTAGCGACAGATACGCAGTATTTT.

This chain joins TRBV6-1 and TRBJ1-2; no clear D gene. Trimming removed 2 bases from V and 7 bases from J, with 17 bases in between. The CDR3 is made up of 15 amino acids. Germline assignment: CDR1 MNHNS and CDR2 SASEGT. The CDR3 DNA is TGTGCCAGCAGTGAACTGGGAGGAGCCTCAGGTGGCTACACCTTC. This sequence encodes CASSELGGASGGYTF.

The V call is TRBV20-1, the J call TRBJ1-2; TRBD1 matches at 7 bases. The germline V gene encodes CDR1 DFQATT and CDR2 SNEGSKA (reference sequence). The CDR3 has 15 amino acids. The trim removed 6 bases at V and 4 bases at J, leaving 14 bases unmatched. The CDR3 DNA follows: TGCAGTGCGGGACGTCAGGGGGGTTATAGCTATGGCTACACCTTC. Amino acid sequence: CSAGRQGGYSYGYTF.

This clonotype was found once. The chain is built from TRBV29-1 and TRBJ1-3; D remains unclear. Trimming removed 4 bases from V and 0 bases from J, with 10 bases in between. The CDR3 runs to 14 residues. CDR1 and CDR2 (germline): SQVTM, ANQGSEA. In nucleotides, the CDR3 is TGCAGCGTTGTGAGTACCAACTCTGGAAACACCATATATTTT. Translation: CSVVSTNSGNTIYF. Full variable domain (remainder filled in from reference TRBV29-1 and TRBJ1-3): SAVISQKPSRDICQRGTSLTIQCQVDSQVTMMFWYRQQPGQSLTLIATANQGSEATYESGFVIDKFPISRPNLTFSTLTVSNMSPEDSSIYLCSVVSTNSGNTIYFGEGSWLTVV.

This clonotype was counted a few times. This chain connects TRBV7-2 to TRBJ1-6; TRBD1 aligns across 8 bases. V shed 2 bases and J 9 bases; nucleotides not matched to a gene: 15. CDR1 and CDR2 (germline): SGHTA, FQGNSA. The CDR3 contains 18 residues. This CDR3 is CASSLRTTVGTGGSPLHF. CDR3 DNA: TGTGCCAGCAGCTTAAGGACTACCGTGGGGACAGGAGGTTCACCCCTCCACTTT.

DNA for the CDR3: TGCGCCAGCAGCCCAAGGGGACAGGGAACCAGGGCCAACGTCCTGACTTTC. This translates into CASSPRGQGTRANVLTF. The chain joins TRBV5-1 to TRBJ2-6; 9 bases line up with TRBD1. The CDR3 sequence is 17 residues long. Germline CDR1 and CDR2: SGHRS and YFSETQ. V trimming: 4 bases; J trimming: 5 bases; junction bases outside the gene matches: 10.

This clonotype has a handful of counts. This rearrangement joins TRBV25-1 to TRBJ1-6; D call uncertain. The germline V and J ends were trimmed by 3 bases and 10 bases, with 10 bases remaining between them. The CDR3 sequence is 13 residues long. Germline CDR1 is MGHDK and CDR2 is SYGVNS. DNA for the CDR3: TGTGCCAGCAGTGACCTCAGTGGGTCACCCCTCCACTTT. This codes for CASSDLSGSPLHF.

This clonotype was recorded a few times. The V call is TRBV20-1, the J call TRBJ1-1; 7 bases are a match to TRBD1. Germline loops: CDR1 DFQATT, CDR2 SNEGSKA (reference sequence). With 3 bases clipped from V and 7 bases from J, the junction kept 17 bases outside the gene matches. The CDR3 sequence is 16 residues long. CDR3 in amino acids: CSARSPPQGLLSEAFF. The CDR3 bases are TGCAGTGCTAGGAGCCCCCCACAGGGGCTACTGAGTGAAGCTTTCTTT.

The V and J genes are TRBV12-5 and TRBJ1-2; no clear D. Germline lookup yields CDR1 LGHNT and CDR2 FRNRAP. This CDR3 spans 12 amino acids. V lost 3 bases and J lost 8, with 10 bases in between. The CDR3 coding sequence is TGTGCTAGTGGTTTACTTGCCGAAGGCTACACCTTC. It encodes CASGLLAEGYTF.

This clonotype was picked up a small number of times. This CDR3 reads CSVQVGRETQYF. The CDR3 DNA reads as TGCAGCGTTCAAGTGGGGAGAGAGACCCAGTACTTC. The chain recombines TRBV29-1 with TRBJ2-5, with D possibly being TRBD2 (5 bases). The V end was cut by 5 bases, the J end by 4 bases, with 11 bases between. The CDR3 spans 12 residues. Germline CDR1 and CDR2: SQVTM and ANQGSEA.

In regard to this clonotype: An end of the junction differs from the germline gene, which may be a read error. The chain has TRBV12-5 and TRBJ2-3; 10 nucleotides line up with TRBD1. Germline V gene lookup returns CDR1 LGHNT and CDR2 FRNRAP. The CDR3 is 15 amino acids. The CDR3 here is CASAPGTGVEDAQYF. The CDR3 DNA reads TGTGCTAGTGCCCCCGGGACAGGGGTCGAAGATGCGCAGTATTTT. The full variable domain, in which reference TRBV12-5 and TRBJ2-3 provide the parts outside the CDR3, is DARVTQTPRHKVTEMGQEVTMRCQPILGHNTVFWYRQTMMQGLELLAYFRNRAPLDDSGMPKDRFSAEMPDATLATLKIQPSEPRDSAVYFCASAPGTGVEDAQYFGPGTRLTVL.

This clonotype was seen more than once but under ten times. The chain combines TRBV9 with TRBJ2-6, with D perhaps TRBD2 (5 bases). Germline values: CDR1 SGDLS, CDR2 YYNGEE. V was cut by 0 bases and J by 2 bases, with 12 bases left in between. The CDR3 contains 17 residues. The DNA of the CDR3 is TGTGCCAGCAGCGTAGAACCGGGAATGACTGGGGCCAACGTCCTGACTTTC. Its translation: CASSVEPGMTGANVLTF.